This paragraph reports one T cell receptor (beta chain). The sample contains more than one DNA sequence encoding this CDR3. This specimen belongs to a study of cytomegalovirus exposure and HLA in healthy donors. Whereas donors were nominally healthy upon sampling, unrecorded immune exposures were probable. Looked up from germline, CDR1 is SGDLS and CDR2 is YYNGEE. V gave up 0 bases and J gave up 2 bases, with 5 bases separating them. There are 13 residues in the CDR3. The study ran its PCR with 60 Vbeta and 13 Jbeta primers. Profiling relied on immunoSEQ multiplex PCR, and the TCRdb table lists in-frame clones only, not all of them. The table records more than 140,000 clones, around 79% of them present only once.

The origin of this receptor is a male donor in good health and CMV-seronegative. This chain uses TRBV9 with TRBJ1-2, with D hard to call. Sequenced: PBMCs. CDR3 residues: CASSVDSNYGYTF. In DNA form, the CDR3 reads TGTGCCAGCAGCGTAGACAGCAACTATGGCTACACCTTC.